What follows describes a single TCR beta chain. Data came from immunoSEQ multiplex PCR; TCRdb stores just in-frame clones and leaves some out. The sample has roughly 100,000 clones, 92% seen once; the top ten hold approximately 1.9%. Per germline, CDR1 SGHNT and CDR2 YYREEE (reference sequence). The CDR3 runs 14 residues. V was clipped by 4 bases and J by 8 bases, with 15 bases between them. The entry originates in a study of blood T cell repertoires in COVID-19. Study context: Sites in the United States, Italy and Spain provided acute and convalescent COVID-19 samples. PBMCs, B-cell-depleted T cells, or T cells provided the cDNA or gDNA that made up the material.

The J gene is TRBJ1-4, the V gene TRBV5-4; D uncertain. What was sequenced was peripheral blood. This clonotype originated in a woman between 45 and 65 years old with COVID-19, enrolled during active disease. CDR3 in DNA: TGTGCCAGCAGCCGGCCGGGGAATGGGGAAAAACTGTTTTTT. It specifies CASSRPGNGEKLFF.